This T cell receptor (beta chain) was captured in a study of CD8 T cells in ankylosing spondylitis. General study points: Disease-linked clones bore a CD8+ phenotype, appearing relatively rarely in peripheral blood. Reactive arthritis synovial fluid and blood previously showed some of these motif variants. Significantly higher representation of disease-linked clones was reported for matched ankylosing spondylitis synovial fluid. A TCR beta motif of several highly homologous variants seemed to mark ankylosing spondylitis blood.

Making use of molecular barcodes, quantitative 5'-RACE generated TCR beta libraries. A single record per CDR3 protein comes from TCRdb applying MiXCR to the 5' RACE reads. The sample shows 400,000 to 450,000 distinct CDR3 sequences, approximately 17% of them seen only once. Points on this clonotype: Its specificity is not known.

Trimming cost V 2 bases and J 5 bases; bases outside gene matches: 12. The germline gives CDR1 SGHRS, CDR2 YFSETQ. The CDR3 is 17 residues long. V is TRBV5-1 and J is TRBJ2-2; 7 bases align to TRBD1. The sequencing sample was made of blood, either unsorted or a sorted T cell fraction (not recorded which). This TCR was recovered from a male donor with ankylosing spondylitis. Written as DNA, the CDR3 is TGCGCCAGCAGCTTTGGACCCCAAGGGGGCGAAACCGGGGAGCTGTTTTTT. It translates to CASSFGPQGGETGELFF.